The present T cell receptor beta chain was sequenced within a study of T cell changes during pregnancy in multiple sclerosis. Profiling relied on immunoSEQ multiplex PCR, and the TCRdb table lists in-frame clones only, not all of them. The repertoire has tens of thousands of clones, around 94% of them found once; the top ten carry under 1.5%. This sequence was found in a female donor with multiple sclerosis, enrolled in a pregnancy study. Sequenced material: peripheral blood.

Written as DNA, the CDR3 is TGTGCCAGCAGTTACTCGACCGTGATGAGCTCCTACGAGCAGTACTTC. Protein: CASSYSTVMSSYEQYF. The chain joins TRBV6-5 to TRBJ2-7; no reliable D call. CDR1 MNHEY and CDR2 SVGAGI come from the germline V gene. The CDR3 is 16 amino acids. V lost 0 bases and J lost 0, with 12 bases in between.